These 19 T cell receptor beta chains came from one sample sequenced in a study of cytotoxic CD8 clonotypes in ibrutinib-treated CLL. The repertoire was sequenced with immunoSEQ multiplex PCR; TCRdb's copy has only in-frame clones and lacks some. Seen here are 150,000 or so clones, around 80% observed once, and the top ten hold 9.5% to 15%. The starting material was PBMCs, obtained after 12 months of ibrutinib treatment. The receptors were sampled from a human donor with chronic lymphocytic leukemia.

This chain connects TRBV5-5 to TRBJ1-1, with D possibly matching TRBD1 (5 bases). CDR1 and CDR2 (germline): SGHKS, YYEKEE (reference sequence). This CDR3 is built from 14 residues. V gave up 3 bases and J gave up 2 bases, with 11 bases separating them. The CDR3 DNA reads as TGTGCCAGCAGCTCTCCCTGGGGCAACACTGAAGCTTTCTTT. Protein product: CASSSPWGNTEAFF. The full variable domain, with the rest looked up from reference TRBV5-5 and TRBJ1-1, is DAGVTQSPTHLIKTRGQQVTLRCSPISGHKSVSWYQQVLGQGPQFIFQYYEKEERGRGNFPDRFSARQFPNYSSELNVNALLLGDSALYLCASSSPWGNTEAFFGQGTRLTVV.

The chain carries TRBV7-6 and TRBJ2-2; 12 nucleotides match TRBD2. The CDR3 runs to 16 residues. V trimming: 0 bases; J trimming: 10 bases; junction bases outside the gene matches: 6. Germline V gene sequence: CDR1 SGHVS, CDR2 FNYEAQ. CDR3 in DNA: TGTGCCAGCAGCTTAGCGGCACTAGCGGGAGGCGAGGAGCTGTTTTTT. Translating gives CASSLAALAGGEELFF.

This clone was seen only once. This chain uses TRBV5-1 with TRBJ2-7, with TRBD2 as a possible D gene (5 bases). Germline CDR1 SGHRS, CDR2 YFSETQ. This CDR3 comprises 15 residues. Trimming stripped 0 bases from V and 3 bases from J, with 13 bases between. CDR3 in DNA: TGCGCCAGCAGCTTGGAGCCCTCTAGCCACTACGAGCAGTACTTC. Translated: CASSLEPSSHYEQYF.

The chain uses TRBV10-3 and TRBJ2-1, with a possible D match to TRBD2 (5 bases). V lost 10 bases and J lost 8, with 15 bases in between. The length of the CDR3 is 12 residues. CDR1 and CDR2 (germline): ENHRY, SYGVKD. CDR3: CATYPGRDEQFF. The DNA of the CDR3 is TGTGCCACCTACCCCGGGCGGGATGAGCAGTTCTTC.

V is TRBV9 and J is TRBJ1-6; tentative D call: TRBD1 (6 bases). The CDR3 runs to 15 residues. V was pared by 3 bases and J by 10 bases, with 17 bases between. Germline-derived CDR1 and CDR2 are SGDLS and YYNGEE. The CDR3 region is CASSGQASHGSPLHF. CDR3 nucleotides: TGTGCCAGCAGCGGACAGGCGTCCCACGGCTCACCCCTCCACTTT.

The rearrangement links TRBV28 to TRBJ2-1; 12 bases match TRBD2. The CDR3 totals 16 residues. V lost 4 bases and J lost 10; bases outside the gene matches: 11. Germline V gene sequence: CDR1 MDHEN, CDR2 SYDVKM. CDR3 loop: CASSSRTSGISVEQFF. DNA of the CDR3: TGTGCCAGCAGTTCTAGGACTAGCGGGATTTCAGTGGAGCAGTTCTTC.

The rearrangement joins TRBV5-4 to TRBJ2-3; D is possibly TRBD2 (6 bases). Deletions cut 5 bases from V and 0 bases from J, with 16 bases between. In germline, CDR1 is SGHNT, CDR2 YYREEE (reference sequence). This CDR3 has 16 residues. In nucleotides, the CDR3 is TGTGCCAGCAGTTACGGACTACCTATAAGCACAGATACGCAGTATTTT. This translates into CASSYGLPISTDTQYF. Complete variable domain (other parts from reference TRBV5-4 and TRBJ2-3): ETGVTQSPTHLIKTRGQQVTLRCSSQSGHNTVSWYQQALGQGPQFIFQYYREEENGRGNFPPRFSGLQFPNYSSELNVNALELDDSALYLCASSYGLPISTDTQYFGPGTRLTVL.

The chain is built from TRBV7-7 and TRBJ1-2; the D is unclear. Germline V CDR1 and CDR2: SSHAT, FNYEAQ (reference sequence). The CDR3 extends over 13 amino acids. The germline V and J ends were trimmed by 4 bases and 5 bases, with 11 bases remaining between them. The CDR3 here is CASSSSGVYGYTF. For the CDR3, the DNA is TGTGCCAGCAGCTCCTCGGGAGTTTATGGCTACACCTTC.

The chain recombines TRBV5-6 with TRBJ2-7; 16 nucleotides agree with TRBD2. CDR1 and CDR2 (germline): SGHDT, YYEEEE. The CDR3 has 15 residues. Losses at the gene ends were 4 bases for V and 4 bases for J; bases not matched to a gene: 2. The CDR3 nucleotides are TGTGCCAGCAGCCGGGGACTAGCGGGAGGGTACGAGCAGTACTTC. Its protein is CASSRGLAGGYEQYF. Full variable domain (outside the CDR3, taken from reference TRBV5-6 and TRBJ2-7): DAGVTQSPTHLIKTRGQQVTLRCSPKSGHDTVSWYQQALGQGPQFIFQYYEEEERQRGNFPDRFSGHQFPNYSSELNVNALLLGDSALYLCASSRGLAGGYEQYFGPGTRLTVT.

This chain joins TRBV10-3 and TRBJ1-5, with D possibly being TRBD1 (6 bases). Germline V CDR1 and CDR2: ENHRY, SYGVKD. CDR3 length: 13 residues. The ends were cut back, 11 bases at V and 0 bases at J, with 11 bases in the middle. CDR3: CASQGNSNQPQHF. DNA for the CDR3: TGTGCCTCTCAGGGGAATAGCAATCAGCCCCAGCATTTT.

The chain uses TRBV7-2 and TRBJ1-4; no firm D call. CDR1 and CDR2 (germline): SGHTA, FQGNSA. Trimming removed 1 base from V and 6 bases from J, with 15 bases in between. The CDR3 is made up of 16 amino acids. In DNA form, the CDR3 reads TGTGCCAGCAGCTTAGAGCCGGTAATCAGTGATGAAAAACTGTTTTTT. Translating it yields CASSLEPVISDEKLFF.

This rearrangement joins TRBV28 to TRBJ2-7, with D uncertain. The V end was cut by 2 bases, the J end by 2 bases, with 7 bases between. In germline, CDR1 is MDHEN, CDR2 SYDVKM. The CDR3 contains 13 residues. The DNA for the CDR3 is TGTGCCAGCAGTTTAGGAGACACCTACGAGCAGTACTTC. Its translation is CASSLGDTYEQYF.

The chain uses TRBV6-1 and TRBJ2-7; the D gene is possibly TRBD1 (6 bases). Germline assignment: CDR1 MNHNS and CDR2 SASEGT. The CDR3 contains 14 residues. With 6 bases removed from V and 3 bases from J, the gap between germline ends came to 15 bases. Here the CDR3 reads CASSPRGVNYEQYF. The CDR3 region has the DNA TGTGCCAGCAGCCCCAGGGGTGTCAACTACGAGCAGTACTTC.

CDR3 in DNA: TGTGCCAGCAGCCAAGGGGGACAGGGGAACACTGAAGCTTTCTTT. Protein product: CASSQGGQGNTEAFF. V and J are TRBV4-2 and TRBJ1-1, with TRBD1 matching 9 bases. Germline values: CDR1 LGHNA, CDR2 YNFKEQ. V shed 1 base, J shed 1 base, and the junction held 1 base outside the gene matches. There are 15 residues in the CDR3.

The rearrangement joins TRBV19 to TRBJ2-7; D is unresolved. Trimming shortened V by 5 bases and J by 7 bases, and 15 bases separated the two germline ends. CDR1 LNHDA and CDR2 SQIVND come from the germline V gene (reference sequence). The CDR3 totals 13 residues. The CDR3 DNA is TGTGCCAGTAGTGATACGTATGGGGTTGAGCAGTACTTC. This gives the protein CASSDTYGVEQYF.

The chain recombines TRBV5-1 with TRBJ1-1, with D possibly TRBD1 on 6 matching bases. Germline V gene data show CDR1 as SGHRS and CDR2 as YFSETQ. Trimming pared 4 bases from V and 2 bases from J, leaving 15 bases between. The length of the CDR3 is 15 residues. CDR3 in amino acids: CASSPRTETNTEAFF. The CDR3 coding sequence is TGCGCCAGCAGCCCCCGGACAGAGACAAACACTGAAGCTTTCTTT.

The J gene is TRBJ2-1, the V gene TRBV6-5; weak D call: TRBD1 (5 bases). Germline V gene data show CDR1 as MNHEY and CDR2 as SVGAGI. The CDR3 sequence is 14 residues long. Trimming removed 5 bases from V and 6 bases from J, with 14 bases in between. The chain's CDR3 is CASSNSPGANEQFF. The CDR3 nucleotides are TGTGCCAGCAGTAATAGCCCTGGGGCCAATGAGCAGTTCTTC.

This clone was seen more than once but under ten times. This sequence joins TRBV19 and TRBJ2-1; D tentatively fits TRBD1 or TRBD2 (5 bases each). V dropped 5 bases and J dropped 1 base, with 15 bases sitting between them. Germline assignment: CDR1 LNHDA and CDR2 SQIVND (reference sequence). There are 16 residues in the CDR3. This CDR3 is CASSSGTANSYNEQFF. The CDR3 DNA follows: TGTGCCAGTAGTTCCGGGACGGCGAATTCCTACAATGAGCAGTTCTTC.

The gene calls are TRBV9 and TRBJ1-2; 8 bases are shared with TRBD1. V was pared by 4 bases and J by 8 bases, with 10 bases of the junction left unmatched. Germline V gene data show CDR1 as SGDLS and CDR2 as YYNGEE. The CDR3 covers 14 residues. CDR3: CASSPTGRGLGYTF. The DNA for the CDR3 is TGTGCCAGCAGCCCCACCGGCAGGGGGCTCGGCTACACCTTC.